Listed here are 27 T cell receptor beta chains from one sample, sequenced in a study of T cells in Graves' hyperthyroidism and ophthalmopathy. Regions amplified from RNA transcripts were the TCR beta CDR3 regions. The primer set for the first-round RT-PCR of the TCR CDR3 was HTBI. TCRdb analysed the multiplex PCR reads with MiXCR anew, one entry per CDR3 protein. The sample shows more than 550,000 distinct CDR3 sequences, approximately 18% of them seen only once. The sequencing sample was made of blood. Receptors originate from a woman aged 45-65 years with Graves' hyperthyroidism that later progressed to Graves' ophthalmopathy.

V is TRBV3-1 and J is TRBJ2-2; no clear D gene. The germline gives CDR1 LGHDT, CDR2 YNNKEL (reference sequence). The V end was cut by 1 base, the J end by 5 bases, with 11 bases between. This CDR3 contains 15 residues. The CDR3 DNA reads as TGTGCCAGCAGCCAAGTAGGTAGCAAAACCGGGGAGCTGTTTTTT. It codes for CASSQVGSKTGELFF.

This clonotype was counted many times. The rearrangement uses TRBV3-1 and TRBJ1-5; 10 bases are a match to TRBD1. This CDR3 is built from 20 residues. Losses at the gene ends were 0 bases for V and 0 bases for J; bases not matched to a gene: 11. The germline gives CDR1 LGHDT, CDR2 YNNKEL (reference sequence). The CDR3 DNA reads TGTGCCAGCAGCCAAGAAGTAAGGACGGGACAGGGGATTAGCAATCAGCCCCAGCATTTT. Translation gives CASSQEVRTGQGISNQPQHF.

This clonotype was seen at least ten times. V is TRBV14 and J is TRBJ2-7; 7 bases match TRBD1. Germline CDR1 is SGHDN and CDR2 is FVKESK. J lost 2 bases, V lost 3 bases, and 4 bases had no gene match. The CDR3 extends over 14 amino acids. The CDR3 DNA sequence: TGTGCCAGCAGCCACGGGACAGCCCCCTACGAGCAGTACTTC. Protein sequence: CASSHGTAPYEQYF.

This chain links TRBV5-1 with TRBJ2-7; D is possibly TRBD2 (7 bases). V shed 0 bases and J shed 2 bases, with 15 bases lying between them. The germline V gene encodes CDR1 SGHRS and CDR2 YFSETQ. This CDR3 spans 16 amino acids. Here the CDR3 DNA reads TGCGCCAGCAGCTTGGCTTCGCAGGGGACTACCTACGAGCAGTACTTC. Its translation is CASSLASQGTTYEQYF.

Ten or more counts support this clonotype. The chain is built from TRBV3-1 and TRBJ2-5; D unresolved. The germline CDR1 and CDR2 sequences are LGHDT and YNNKEL (reference sequence). V lost 0 bases to trimming and J lost 5 bases, with 10 bases between them. CDR3 length: 14 amino acids. CDR3 coding DNA: TGTGCCAGCAGCCAAGATCTAGGGTTTGAGACCCAGTACTTC. The encoded protein is CASSQDLGFETQYF.

There are many counts of this clonotype. The chain couples TRBV18 to TRBJ2-7; D is unresolved. Germline CDR1 reads KGHSH; CDR2 reads LQKENI. Trimming shortened V by 4 bases and J by 3 bases, and 10 bases separated the two germline ends. The CDR3 totals 13 residues. The DNA of the CDR3 is TGTGCCAGCTCACGCCAGTCGGGCTACGAGCAGTACTTC. It translates to CASSRQSGYEQYF. Looking up the rest from reference TRBV18 and TRBJ2-7 gives the full variable domain: NAGVMQNPRHLVRRRGQEARLRCSPMKGHSHVYWYRQLPEEGLKFMVYLQKENIIDESGMPKERFSAEFPKEGPSILRIQQVVRGDSAAYFCASSRQSGYEQYFGPGTRLTVT.

V and J are TRBV3-1 and TRBJ1-6; 8 bases agree with TRBD1. The CDR3 loop spans 15 amino acids. Germline assignment: CDR1 LGHDT and CDR2 YNNKEL (reference sequence). Trimming removed 4 bases from V and 8 bases from J; junction bases left unmatched: 7. The CDR3 DNA reads TGTGCCAGCAGCCTCGGACAGGGCGGAGATTCACCCCTCCACTTT. Amino acid sequence: CASSLGQGGDSPLHF.

This clonotype occurred many times. This chain connects TRBV12-3 or TRBV12-4 to TRBJ1-2; a possible D gene is TRBD1 (5 bases). CDR3 size: 15 residues. V lost 3 bases and J lost 5, with 16 bases in between. The CDR3: CASSLLRVPRYGYTF. In DNA form, the CDR3 reads TGTGCCAGCAGTTTGCTCAGGGTCCCCCGATATGGCTACACCTTC.

In this sample, this clonotype turned up many times. The chain carries TRBV3-1 and TRBJ1-2; D uncertain. Germline CDR1 is LGHDT and CDR2 is YNNKEL (reference sequence). The CDR3 extends over 12 amino acids. V dropped 3 bases and J dropped 2 bases, with 4 bases sitting between them. The DNA for the CDR3 is TGTGCCAGCAGCCAGATGAACTATGGCTACACCTTC. Amino acids: CASSQMNYGYTF.

This clonotype was observed many times. This chain joins TRBV12-3 or TRBV12-4 and TRBJ1-4, with 10 bases fitting TRBD1. V gave up 8 bases and J gave up 3 bases; unmatched junction bases: 15. There are 18 residues in the CDR3. CDR3 residues: CASSPLGTGDPANEKLFF. The CDR3 nucleotides are TGTGCCAGCTCGCCCCTCGGGACAGGGGATCCAGCTAATGAAAAACTGTTTTTT.

The gene calls are TRBV5-4 and TRBJ2-3, with D perhaps matching TRBD1 or TRBD2 (5 bases each). Germline V gives CDR1 SGHNT, CDR2 YYREEE (reference sequence). This CDR3 has 14 residues. Between the trimmed V and J ends, which lost 0 bases and 6 bases, there was a span of 11 bases. This CDR3 is CASSLVSGLDTQYF. CDR3 coding DNA: TGTGCCAGCAGCTTGGTTTCGGGGCTGGATACGCAGTATTTT.

This clonotype has ten or more counts. V is TRBV10-3 and J is TRBJ2-3, with TRBD1 matching 7 bases. Germline CDR1 reads ENHRY; CDR2 reads SYGVKD. V lost 6 bases, J lost 1 base, and 4 bases stayed unmatched. The CDR3 has 14 amino acids. The CDR3 spells CAISTGTGTDTQYF. CDR3 in DNA: TGTGCCATCAGCACCGGGACAGGCACAGATACGCAGTATTTT.

Regarding this clonotype: A read error is possible here, since a much larger clone lies one base away. The rearrangement joins TRBV4-2 to TRBJ2-6; D is possibly TRBD1 (6 bases). V dropped 2 bases and J dropped 0 bases, with 17 bases sitting between them. Germline-derived CDR1 and CDR2 are LGHNA and YNFKEQ. This CDR3 comprises 19 residues. CDR3 sequence reads: CASSQPWGRGYSGANVLTF. Written as DNA, the CDR3 is TGTGCCAGCAGCCAACCGTGGGGCAGGGGATACTCTGGGGCCAACGTCCTGACTTTC.

As for this clonotype: The junction does not match germline at one end; this may be a read error. The J gene is TRBJ1-6, the V gene TRBV20-1; 8 bases agree with TRBD1. The CDR3 covers 16 residues. Germline CDR1 and CDR2: DFQATT and SNEGSKA (reference sequence). This chain's CDR3 is CSAGDRHLPYNSPPHF. The CDR3 DNA follows: TGCAGTGCAGGGGACAGGCACCTCCCTTATAATTCACCCCCCCACTTT.

This chain connects TRBV19 to TRBJ1-6, with D perhaps matching TRBD1 (6 bases). There are 16 residues in the CDR3. Germline-derived CDR1 and CDR2 are LNHDA and SQIVND (reference sequence). V was clipped by 5 bases and J by 9 bases, with 20 bases between them. CDR3: CASSRSPDRSTSPLHF. CDR3 nucleotides: TGTGCCAGTAGTCGGTCCCCTGACAGGTCTACTTCACCCCTCCACTTT.

This clonotype was observed many times. V gene TRBV20-1 combines with J gene TRBJ2-5; D may be TRBD2 (6 bases). Germline lookup yields CDR1 DFQATT and CDR2 SNEGSKA (reference sequence). This CDR3 contains 14 residues. Trimming removed 5 bases from V and 2 bases from J, with 15 bases in between. CDR3: CSAYLPGRQETQYF. The DNA of the CDR3 is TGCAGTGCTTACCTCCCGGGGAGGCAAGAGACCCAGTACTTC.

This clonotype was counted at least ten times. The chain has TRBV9 and TRBJ2-7, with D unclear. The CDR3 loop spans 14 amino acids. Per the germline V gene, CDR1 is SGDLS and CDR2 is YYNGEE. The V and J ends lost 4 bases and 6 bases respectively, with 17 bases between them. The CDR3 coding sequence is TGTGCCAGCAGCCCAAGTGGGGAATTCGCCGAGCAGTACTTC. It encodes CASSPSGEFAEQYF.

There are many counts of this clonotype. This chain links TRBV3-1 with TRBJ2-1, with 14 positions matching TRBD2. The germline V gene encodes CDR1 LGHDT and CDR2 YNNKEL (reference sequence). The junction had 5 bases not matched to a gene; V was cut back by 4 bases and J by 0 bases. This CDR3 is 18 amino acids long. CDR3 sequence (DNA): TGTGCCAGCAGCCCCCGACTAGCGGGGGGGCGCTCCTACAATGAGCAGTTCTTC. Encoded protein: CASSPRLAGGRSYNEQFF.

V gene TRBV3-1 combines with J gene TRBJ1-3; TRBD1 might be the D (5 bases). The V and J ends lost 3 bases and 0 bases respectively, with 15 bases between them. Germline V gives CDR1 LGHDT, CDR2 YNNKEL (reference sequence). This CDR3 contains 17 residues. The CDR3: CASSHDSYRFSGNTIYF. The CDR3 DNA follows: TGTGCCAGCAGCCATGACTCGTACAGGTTCTCTGGAAACACCATATATTTT.

This clonotype showed up many times. The chain combines TRBV6-1 with TRBJ2-1; D is possibly TRBD2 (5 bases). The V end was cut by 2 bases, the J end by 3 bases, with 8 bases between. In germline, CDR1 is MNHNS, CDR2 SASEGT. CDR3 length equals 14 residues. The CDR3 DNA is TGTGCCAGCAGTGAATACGAGGGCTACAATGAGCAGTTCTTC. This codes for CASSEYEGYNEQFF.

The sample holds a few counts of this clonotype. The chain couples TRBV13 to TRBJ2-7; D is unclear. From germline, CDR1 is PRHDT and CDR2 FYEKMQ (reference sequence). The V end was cut by 5 bases, the J end by 4 bases, with 12 bases between. This CDR3 has 13 amino acids. The CDR3 is CASSPPHGYEQYF. The CDR3 DNA follows: TGTGCCAGCAGCCCCCCACACGGGTACGAGCAGTACTTC.

The V and J genes are TRBV6-1 and TRBJ2-1; the match to TRBD2 covers 8 bases. Trimming removed 8 bases from V and 6 bases from J; junction bases left unmatched: 3. There are 12 residues in the CDR3. In germline, CDR1 is MNHNS, CDR2 SASEGT. The CDR3 loop is CASRGGPNEQFF. For the CDR3, the DNA is TGTGCCAGCCGGGGGGGACCCAATGAGCAGTTCTTC.

The V and J genes are TRBV6-2 or TRBV6-3 and TRBJ1-2; 9 bases align to TRBD1. Germline CDR1 and CDR2: MNHEY and SVGEGT. V dropped 6 bases and J dropped 10; count of bases not matched to a gene: 12. This CDR3 spans 14 amino acids. The CDR3 spells CASSLTGGDRDYTF. Here the CDR3 DNA reads TGTGCCAGCAGCCTGACAGGGGGAGATCGTGACTACACCTTC.

The V gene is TRBV6-1, the J gene TRBJ2-2, with TRBD1 as a possible D gene (6 bases). V was clipped by 7 bases and J by 3 bases, with 12 bases between them. In germline, CDR1 is MNHNS, CDR2 SASEGT. This CDR3 is 14 amino acids long. In DNA, the CDR3 is TGTGCCAGCATAAGTCACAGGGACACCGGGGAGCTGTTTTTT. Translating gives CASISHRDTGELFF.

This clonotype showed up just a few times. The V call is TRBV7-2, the J call TRBJ2-7; D gene uncertain. Germline lookup yields CDR1 SGHTA and CDR2 FQGNSA. The V end lost 2 bases, the J end lost 6 bases, and 8 bases lay between the germline ends. This CDR3 region has 12 residues. DNA for the CDR3: TGTGCCAGCAGCTTAACTGGGTTCGAGCAGTACTTC. Protein product: CASSLTGFEQYF.

This clonotype appeared many times. The chain has TRBV11-2 and TRBJ2-3; tentative D call: TRBD2 (5 bases). CDR3 length: 14 residues. Trimming took 4 bases from V and 3 from J, leaving 11 bases between them. Germline assignment: CDR1 SGHAT and CDR2 FQNNGV. The DNA of the CDR3 is TGTGCCAGCAGCTCTGACCGGGGAACAGATACGCAGTATTTT. Encoded protein: CASSSDRGTDTQYF.

This clonotype appeared many times. In DNA, the CDR3 is TGTGCCACCACTACAGGGATGAACACTGAAGCTTTCTTT. It is translated as CATTTGMNTEAFF. The V gene is TRBV24-1, the J gene TRBJ1-1; tentatively, D is TRBD1 (6 bases). Trimming removed 8 bases from V and 0 bases from J, with 9 bases in between. This CDR3 comprises 13 residues. Germline V CDR1 and CDR2: KGHDR, SFDVKD.